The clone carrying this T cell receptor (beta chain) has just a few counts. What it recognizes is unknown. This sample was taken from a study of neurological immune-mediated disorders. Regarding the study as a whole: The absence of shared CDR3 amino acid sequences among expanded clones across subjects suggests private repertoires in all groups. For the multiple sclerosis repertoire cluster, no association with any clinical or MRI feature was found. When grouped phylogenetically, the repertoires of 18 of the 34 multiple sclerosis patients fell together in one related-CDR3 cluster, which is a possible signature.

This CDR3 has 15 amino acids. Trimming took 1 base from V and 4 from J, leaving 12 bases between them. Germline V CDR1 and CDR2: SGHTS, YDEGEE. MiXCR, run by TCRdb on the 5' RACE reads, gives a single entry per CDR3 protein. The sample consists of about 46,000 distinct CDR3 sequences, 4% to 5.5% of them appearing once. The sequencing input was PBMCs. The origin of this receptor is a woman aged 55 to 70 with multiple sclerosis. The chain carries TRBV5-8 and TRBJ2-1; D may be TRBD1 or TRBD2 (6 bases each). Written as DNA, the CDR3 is TGTGCCAGCAGCTTGAGGGGGGCCGCGTACAATGAGCAGTTCTTC. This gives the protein CASSLRGAAYNEQFF.